The 25 T cell receptor beta chains below come from one sample, sequenced in a study of T cells in women clearing cervical HPV infection. Produced via immunoSEQ multiplex PCR; TCRdb's table is partial and in-frame only. This sample contains around 23,000 clones. Sequencing was done on a sample of blood buffy coat. The receptor set was obtained from a woman aged 18-70 years with a cervical HPV16 infection that either progressed to CIN3+ or cleared (not recorded which).

Concerning this clone itself: The read gets to within 3 residues of the CDR3 end, and the germline J gene fills in the rest. V usage is TRBV20-1 and J usage is TRBJ2-1; 8 bases match TRBD2. Per the germline V gene, CDR1 is DFQATT and CDR2 is SNEGSKA (reference sequence). J gave up 1 base and V 5 bases, and 7 bases lay outside the gene matches. This CDR3 spans 15 amino acids. Incomplete CDR3 DNA: TGCAGTGCTGTCGGCGGGGGGTCTTCCTACAATGAG. Translating it yields CSAVGGGSSYNE. The entire CDR3 protein is CSAVGGGSSYNEQFF.

For this clone: The read terminates 3 residues ahead of where the CDR3 ends, so the germline J gene completes it. The chain combines TRBV7-6 with TRBJ1-2, with 9 bases identical to TRBD1. CDR3 length: 15 residues. Germline V CDR1 and CDR2: SGHVS, FNYEAQ. The CDR3 bases that were read are TGTGCCAGCAGCTTAGGCACAGGGGGCCTTGAAGGC. It codes for CASSLGTGGLEG. The entire CDR3 reads CASSLGTGGLEGYTF.

A word on this clone: The sequenced fragment ends 3 residues before the CDR3 boundary, so the rest is inferred from the germline J gene. This chain links TRBV6-2 or TRBV6-3 with TRBJ2-7; no reliable D call. V lost 6 bases to trimming and J lost 4 bases, with 10 bases between them. The CDR3 length is 12 residues. Germline CDR1 reads MNHEY; CDR2 reads SVGEGT. The CDR3 spells CASSQDGYEQYF. The part of the CDR3 DNA that was read is TGTGCCAGCAGCCAAGACGGGTACGAG.

Comment on this clone: Read coverage stops 3 residues before the CDR3 terminus; the germline J gene supplies the remainder. The rearrangement uses TRBV7-9 and TRBJ2-2; 8 nucleotides align to TRBD1. Germline V CDR1 and CDR2: SEHNR, FQNEAQ (reference sequence). This CDR3 contains 15 residues. CDR3 residues: CASNSLGQGHEKLFF. The CDR3 DNA, read in part, is TGTGCCAGCAACTCTCTAGGACAGGGTCATGAAAAG.

A word on this clone: The read stops 3 residues short of the end of the CDR3; the missing end is completed from the germline J gene. This chain links TRBV2 with TRBJ1-2; no firm D call. The CDR3 is 13 amino acids. Trimming removed 7 bases from V and 3 bases from J, with 12 bases in between. Germline lookup yields CDR1 SNHLY and CDR2 FYNNEI. CDR3 loop: CASILLQYYGYTF. The CDR3 DNA, read in part, is TGTGCCAGCATCCTTTTACAGTACTATGGC.

In the case of this clone: The read comes to an end 3 residues before the CDR3 does, leaving the germline J gene to fill in the end. This rearrangement joins TRBV20-1 to TRBJ1-2; D possibly corresponds to TRBD1 (6 bases). The CDR3 is 12 residues long. Germline CDR1 and CDR2: DFQATT and SNEGSKA (reference sequence). Deletions cut 2 bases from V and 7 bases from J, with 11 bases between. This chain's CDR3 is CSARTGLVGYTF. CDR3 DNA (partial): TGCAGTGCTAGAACAGGGCTTGTTGGC.

Note on this clone: The read finishes 3 residues shy of the CDR3 end, and the germline J gene is used to complete it. V and J are TRBV19 and TRBJ1-1; 8 bases agree with TRBD1. The CDR3 runs 11 residues. Germline lookup yields CDR1 LNHDA and CDR2 SQIVND (reference sequence). J was trimmed by 7 bases and V by 7 bases; bases with no gene match: 2. CDR3 loop: CASTGQGEAFF. The covered CDR3 bases are TGTGCCAGTACTGGACAGGGTGAA.

With regard to this clone: The DNA ends 3 residues before the CDR3 does, and the rest of the CDR3 is filled in from the germline J gene. The chain links TRBV7-3 to TRBJ2-4, with a possible D match to TRBD2 (6 bases). The CDR3 covers 15 residues. CDR1 and CDR2 (germline): SGHTA, FQGTGA. The sequenced CDR3 bases are TGTGCCAGCAGCCGACACCCGGGGGAAGAAGATGGT. This translates into CASSRHPGEEDG. The full CDR3 reads CASSRHPGEEDGQYF.

Note on this clone: The read stops 3 residues short of the end of the CDR3; the missing end is completed from the germline J gene. The chain employs TRBV30 and TRBJ1-2; D unresolved. The germline gives CDR1 GTSNPN, CDR2 SVGIG (reference sequence). The CDR3 is 17 amino acids. This chain's CDR3 is CAWSSVRASGRAYDYTF. The CDR3 bases that were read are TGTGCCTGGAGTTCAGTAAGGGCTAGCGGGAGGGCGTACGAC. Full variable domain (outside the CDR3, taken from reference TRBV30 and TRBJ1-2): SQTIHQWPATLVQPVGSPLSLECTVEGTSNPNLYWYRQAAGRGLQLLFYSVGIGQISSEVPQNLSASRPQDRQFILSSKKLLLSDSGFYLCAWSSVRASGRAYDYTFGSGTRLTVV.

Points on this clone: Coverage ceases 3 residues before the CDR3 finishes, and the germline J gene fills in the end. The gene calls are TRBV6-2 or TRBV6-3 and TRBJ2-2; 8 nucleotides match TRBD2. The CDR3 sequence is 16 residues long. J gave up 0 bases and V 7 bases, and 7 bases lay outside the gene matches. The germline CDR1 and CDR2 sequences are MNHEY and SVGEGT. The covered CDR3 bases are TGTGCCAGCAAAGTTGGCGGGAGGACGAACACCGGGGAG. Translation: CASKVGGRTNTGE. The whole CDR3 sequence is CASKVGGRTNTGELFF.

Comments on this clone: The CDR3 is cut off 3 residues early in the read; its end comes from the germline J gene. V gene TRBV29-1 combines with J gene TRBJ1-1; 9 bases align to TRBD1. Germline-derived CDR1 and CDR2 are SQVTM and ANQGSEA. CDR3 length: 11 amino acids. Losses at the gene ends were 6 bases for V and 6 bases for J; bases not matched to a gene: 2. The sequenced CDR3 bases are TGCAGCGTGGGGGACAGGGCTGAA. It specifies CSVGDRAE. The CDR3 as a whole reads CSVGDRAEAFF.

Concerning this clone: The CDR3 end lies 3 residues beyond the end of the read and is filled in from the germline J gene. The chain employs TRBV2 and TRBJ2-1, with 12 bases aligning to TRBD2. The germline V gene encodes CDR1 SNHLY and CDR2 FYNNEI. After removal of 0 bases from V and 9 bases from J, the junction contained 6 bases not matched to a gene. This CDR3 contains 16 residues. CDR3 region: CASSEARLAGGTEQFF. CDR3 DNA (partial): TGTGCCAGCAGTGAAGCGCGGCTAGCGGGGGGGACTGAG.

Regarding this clone: The read ends 3 residues shy of where the CDR3 ends; the end is completed using the germline J gene. The chain employs TRBV2 and TRBJ1-1; D not resolved. The V gene's germline CDR1 is SNHLY and CDR2 FYNNEI. This CDR3 is 14 amino acids long. Trimming stripped 6 bases from V and 0 bases from J, with 11 bases between. The CDR3 DNA, read in part, is TGTGCCAGCAGCCAAACACCGATGAACACTGAA. It translates to CASSQTPMNTE. The full CDR3 protein is CASSQTPMNTEAFF.

Regarding this clone: The read finishes 3 residues shy of the CDR3 end, and the germline J gene is used to complete it. The chain couples TRBV19 to TRBJ2-5; 9 bases align to TRBD1. There are 14 residues in the CDR3. V lost 4 bases to trimming and J lost 7 bases; unmatched junction nucleotides: 7. Germline V gene sequence: CDR1 LNHDA, CDR2 SQIVND (reference sequence). CDR3 loop: CASSKGQGPRTQYF. CDR3 DNA (partial): TGTGCCAGTAGTAAGGGACAGGGCCCTCGGACC.

Notes on this clone: The CDR3 is cut off 3 residues early in the read; its end comes from the germline J gene. This chain uses TRBV7-2 with TRBJ1-1; no definite D call. Germline V gives CDR1 SGHTA, CDR2 FQGNSA. CDR3 length equals 15 residues. The CDR3 bases that were read are TGTGCCAGCAGCTCCGAGACTAGCGGGAACTACGAG. Protein sequence: CASSSETSGNYE. The full CDR3 is CASSSETSGNYEAFF.

To note about this clone: The CDR3 end is not reached by the read, which stops 3 residues before it; the germline J gene fills it in. This rearrangement joins TRBV7-9 to TRBJ2-7; D may correspond to TRBD1 or TRBD2 (5 bases each). This CDR3 has 14 residues. Germline assignment: CDR1 SEHNR and CDR2 FQNEAQ (reference sequence). With 5 bases removed from V and 5 bases from J, the gap between germline ends came to 16 bases. The CDR3 DNA, read in part, is TGTGCCAGCAGCGTCGCCGGCAGGGAGCACGAG. Amino acids: CASSVAGREHE. The full CDR3 is CASSVAGREHEQYF.

A word on this clone: The DNA ends 3 residues before the CDR3 does, and the rest of the CDR3 is filled in from the germline J gene. J is TRBJ2-4 and V is TRBV7-9; 10 positions match TRBD1. This CDR3 is built from 12 residues. CDR1 is SEHNR, CDR2 FQNEAQ, per germline (reference sequence). CDR3 region: CASSWDRGGQYF. CDR3 DNA (partial): TGTGCCAGCAGCTGGGACAGGGGCGGT.

Of note for this clone: One end of the junction varies from germline; a read error may be responsible. Sequencing ends 3 residues short of the CDR3 end; the germline J gene provides the rest. This specimen includes other DNA sequences encoding the same CDR3. The rearrangement joins TRBV5-1 to TRBJ1-3, with TRBD1 identical over 9 bases. The CDR3 is 16 amino acids. CDR1 is SGHRS and CDR2 is YFSETQ in the germline V gene. CDR3 protein: CASSLRGQGSGNIIYF. The part of the CDR3 DNA that was read is TGCGCCAGCAGCTTGAGGGGACAGGGCTCTGGAAACATC.

Concerning this clone itself: The read ends 3 residues shy of where the CDR3 ends; the end is completed using the germline J gene. V usage is TRBV15 and J usage is TRBJ2-1, with 8 bases lining up with TRBD1. Germline V CDR1 and CDR2: LNHNV, YYDKDF (reference sequence). Trimming removed 8 bases from V and 4 bases from J; junction bases left unmatched: 19. This CDR3 has 18 amino acids. The CDR3 sequence is CATPDLDRESHWYNEQFF. The CDR3 DNA, read in part, is TGTGCCACCCCCGACCTGGACAGGGAATCCCATTGGTACAATGAG.

Turning to this clone: The DNA ends 3 residues before the CDR3 does, and the rest of the CDR3 is filled in from the germline J gene. The rearrangement joins TRBV30 to TRBJ2-2, with 8 bases aligning to TRBD1. The V gene's germline CDR1 is GTSNPN and CDR2 SVGIG (reference sequence). The V gene end was trimmed by 3 bases and the J gene end by 2 bases; junction bases not matched to a gene: 14. The CDR3 has 18 residues. The DNA read from the CDR3 is TGTGCCTGGAGACCTAGACTTGACAGGGGCCCTAACACCGGGGAG. It codes for CAWRPRLDRGPNTGE. The whole CDR3 sequence is CAWRPRLDRGPNTGELFF.

As regards this clone: The CDR3 end is not reached by the read, which stops 3 residues before it; the germline J gene fills it in. The genes are TRBV30 and TRBJ1-6; 9 bases map to TRBD1. The CDR3 loop spans 14 amino acids. In germline, CDR1 is GTSNPN, CDR2 SVGIG (reference sequence). V shed 0 bases and J 9 bases; nucleotides not matched to a gene: 3. CDR3 bases read: TGTGCCTGGAGTGTACTGACAGGGGGTTCACCC. It encodes CAWSVLTGGSP. The complete CDR3 protein is CAWSVLTGGSPLHF.

On this clone itself: The read ends 3 residues before the CDR3 terminus; that terminus is restored from the germline J gene. The chain joins TRBV20-1 to TRBJ1-1; D is possibly TRBD1 (5 bases). Germline V gene sequence: CDR1 DFQATT, CDR2 SNEGSKA (reference sequence). The CDR3 spans 13 residues. Trimming removed 1 base at V and 5 bases at J, with 11 bases between. The sequenced CDR3 bases are TGCAGTGCTAGAGGAGGGGTCGGAACTGAA. It specifies CSARGGVGTE. The full CDR3 sequence reads CSARGGVGTEAFF.

Points on this clone: The read ends 3 residues early relative to the CDR3; the germline J gene fills the gap. The rearrangement uses TRBV6-4 and TRBJ2-1, with 14 bases aligning to TRBD2. CDR1 is MRHNA and CDR2 is SNTAGT in the germline V gene. This CDR3 contains 15 residues. V lost 9 bases to trimming and J lost 7 bases; unmatched junction nucleotides: 8. The DNA read from the CDR3 is TGTGCCAGTTCGCGGACTAGCGGGGGGTCAAATGAG. This sequence encodes CASSRTSGGSNE. The CDR3 in full is CASSRTSGGSNEQFF.

Regarding this clone: The CDR3 extends 3 residues past the end of the read, so its final part is completed from the germline J gene. This chain connects TRBV19 to TRBJ2-2; 9 bases fit TRBD1. The junction had 6 bases not matched to a gene; V was cut back by 6 bases and J by 1 base. In germline, CDR1 is LNHDA, CDR2 SQIVND (reference sequence). The CDR3 spans 16 residues. Here the CDR3 reads CASSRVGQGNTGELFF. CDR3 DNA (partial): TGTGCCAGTAGCCGGGTGGGACAGGGGAACACCGGGGAG.

Regarding this clone: The CDR3 is cut off 3 residues early in the read; its end comes from the germline J gene. The chain links TRBV7-9 to TRBJ1-2; D gene unclear. The CDR3 sequence is 14 residues long. From germline, CDR1 is SEHNR and CDR2 FQNEAQ (reference sequence). The CDR3 loop is CASARAVAGYDYTF. The DNA read from the CDR3 is TGTGCCAGCGCACGTGCCGTTGCGGGCTACGAC.